This note documents a single TCR beta chain sequence. Its antigen remains undetermined. There are no base qualities to consult, and no much larger clone falls within one base. The CDR3 spans 14 residues, from the cysteine through the phenylalanine. This entry keeps only the CDR3 DNA: 42 bases, framed from base 1. V was cut back by 4 bases and J by 7 bases, leaving a gap of 17 bases between them. CDR1 and CDR2 (SGDLS, YYNGEE) derive from the germline V gene. The data were taken from a study of PD-L1 blockade in urothelial cancer (dated by TCRdb to the late 2010s). Some background on the complete study: Therapy was started at some point between 2014 and 2016 for all patients, and atezolizumab 1,200 mg was administered intravenously every 3 weeks. In the same patients who had TCR sequencing, pretreatment tumors also underwent whole exome sequencing and RNA sequencing. Somatic, immune and clinical correlates of response to PD-L1 blockade with atezolizumab in urothelial cancer were the focus of an exploratory multi-omic analysis. An ECOG performance status of 0 or 1 was recorded for the patients, and 0 to 3 prior chemotherapy regimens had been received by the patients. Durable clinical benefit was defined as a progression-free survival longer than 6 months, and TCR features were additionally tested against progression-free survival and overall survival. About 90% of the roughly 30 patients were males with bladder-origin urothelial cancer, and about 65% of the roughly 30 reported a prior smoking history. Pretreatment tumor samples and matched peripheral blood, collected serially before and after atezolizumab treatment, underwent TCR sequencing. Blood samples gave a median of around 130,000 T cells and approximately 85,000 unique TCRs, with a median clonality of approximately 0.08. Blood samples were analyzed 3 weeks after the start of treatment (second dose) and 6 weeks after the start of treatment. Pretreatment blood TCR-seq was available for about 28 patients, at least one posttreatment blood collection was obtained for 25 or so patients, and tumor TCR-seq was available for 25 or so patients. Durable clinical benefit was achieved by nine patients but not by the remaining 20. Study-wide findings and limitations: Greater expansion of tumor-associated TCR clones in peripheral blood 3 weeks after the start of treatment was observed in patients with durable benefit (n of about 24, p = 0.022). Because the sample size was small (n ≈ 30) and many exploratory analyses were performed, the results are intended to be hypothesis-generating. A pretreatment peripheral blood TCR clonality below the median was linked to improved progression-free and overall survival.

In the paper's terms, the time point label means: pretreatment peripheral blood. A cohort of 25 to 30 patients with locally advanced or metastatic urothelial carcinoma, treated at Memorial Sloan Kettering on a trial protocol, was included. Peripheral blood mononuclear cells were collected from each patient pretreatment and during treatment, giving between 1 and 8 total time points per patient. The Qiagen DNeasy Blood extraction kit was used to purify genomic DNA from total PBMCs and from tumor samples. Collected pretreatment and during treatment, PBMCs were isolated and stored as previously described. Each PCR received spiked-in synthetic TCR analog templates so that absolute template abundance could be estimated from read counts. The immunoSEQ assay used bias-controlled V and J gene primers to amplify TCRbeta CDR3 regions from genomic DNA. Sequencing of rearranged TCRbeta segments was performed at approximately 20X coverage. The source study handled its data this way. Sequencing errors were corrected by clustering, and CDR3s were annotated against IMGT so that V, D and J genes could be assigned. Downstream analyses used only productive TCRbeta rearrangements, leaving out any out-of-frame or stop-codon sequences. Clonality was calculated as one minus the Shannon entropy normalized by the log of the number of unique productive sequences. Clones differing between time points or between blood and tumor were identified by Fisher's exact test with Benjamini-Hochberg correction at adjusted p below 0.01. TCRdb stores this immuneACCESS table with in-frame sequences only. Part of the clones is absent; in the studies checked, under half of the shortfall reflects unresolved V genes, and no reason is known for the rest. V and J calls and clone size are given by that table; D and trimming were obtained from the DNA. This sample lists tens of thousands of clones; roughly nine tenths were detected once. Roughly 14% of the sample is in the top ten clones.

The sample in question was PBMCs, obtained around atezolizumab (anti-PD-L1) treatment. The receptor was isolated from a woman aged 55-69 years with urothelial cancer. This sequence uses TRBV9 and TRBJ1-2; the D gene is perhaps TRBD1, from 5 matching bases. The DNA is as follows: TGTGCCAGCAGCAGTAATGGGGCCCCCGGTGGCTACACCTTC. Its translation is CASSSNGAPGGYTF.